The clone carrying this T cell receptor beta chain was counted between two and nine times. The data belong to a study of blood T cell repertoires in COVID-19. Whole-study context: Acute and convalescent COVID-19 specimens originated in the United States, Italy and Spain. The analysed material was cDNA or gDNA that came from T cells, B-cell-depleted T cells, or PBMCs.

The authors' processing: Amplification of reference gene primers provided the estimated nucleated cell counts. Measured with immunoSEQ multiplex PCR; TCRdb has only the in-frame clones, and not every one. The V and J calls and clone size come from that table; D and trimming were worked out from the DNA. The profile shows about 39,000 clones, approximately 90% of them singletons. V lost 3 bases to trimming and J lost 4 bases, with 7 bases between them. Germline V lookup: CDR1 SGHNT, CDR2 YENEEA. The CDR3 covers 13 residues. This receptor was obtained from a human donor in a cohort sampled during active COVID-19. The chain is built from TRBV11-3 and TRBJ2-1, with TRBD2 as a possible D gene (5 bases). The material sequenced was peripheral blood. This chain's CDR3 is CASSFGGYNEQFF. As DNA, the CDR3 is TGTGCCAGCAGCTTTGGCGGGTACAATGAGCAGTTCTTC.